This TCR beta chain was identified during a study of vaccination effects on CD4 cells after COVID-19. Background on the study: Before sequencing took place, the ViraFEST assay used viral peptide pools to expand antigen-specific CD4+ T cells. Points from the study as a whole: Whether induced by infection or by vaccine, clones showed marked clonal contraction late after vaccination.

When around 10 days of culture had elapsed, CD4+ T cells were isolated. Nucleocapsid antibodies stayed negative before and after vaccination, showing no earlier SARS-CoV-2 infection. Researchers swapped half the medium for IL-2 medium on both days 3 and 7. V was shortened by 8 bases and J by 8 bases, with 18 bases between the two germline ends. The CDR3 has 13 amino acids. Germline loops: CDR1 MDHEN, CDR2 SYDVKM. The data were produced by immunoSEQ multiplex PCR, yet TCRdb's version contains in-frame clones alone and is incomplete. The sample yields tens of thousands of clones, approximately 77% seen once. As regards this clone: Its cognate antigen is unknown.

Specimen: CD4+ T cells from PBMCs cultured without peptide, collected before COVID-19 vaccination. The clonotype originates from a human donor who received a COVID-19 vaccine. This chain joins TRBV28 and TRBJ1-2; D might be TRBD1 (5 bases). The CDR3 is CASRTGTKVGYTF. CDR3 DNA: TGTGCCAGCCGAACCGGGACCAAGGTGGGCTACACCTTC.